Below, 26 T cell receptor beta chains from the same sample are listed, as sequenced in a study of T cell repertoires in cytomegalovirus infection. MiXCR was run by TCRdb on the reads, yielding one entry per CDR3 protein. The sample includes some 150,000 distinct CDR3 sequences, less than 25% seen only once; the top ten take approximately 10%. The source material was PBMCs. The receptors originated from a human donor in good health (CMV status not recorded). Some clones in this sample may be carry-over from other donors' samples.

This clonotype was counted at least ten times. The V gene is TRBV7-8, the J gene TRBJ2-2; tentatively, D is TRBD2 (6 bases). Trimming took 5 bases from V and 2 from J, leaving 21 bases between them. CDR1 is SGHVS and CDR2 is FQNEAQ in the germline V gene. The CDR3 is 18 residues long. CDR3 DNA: TGTGCCAGCAGCCGGGGACTTCGACTCGAGGTTAACACCGGGGAGCTGTTTTTT. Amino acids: CASSRGLRLEVNTGELFF.

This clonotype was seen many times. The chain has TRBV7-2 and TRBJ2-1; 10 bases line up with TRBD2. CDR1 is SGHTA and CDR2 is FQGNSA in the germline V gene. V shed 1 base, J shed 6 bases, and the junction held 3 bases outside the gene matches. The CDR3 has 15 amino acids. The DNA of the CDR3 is TGTGCCAGCAGCTTAGTTAGCGGGAGGTCCAATGAGCAGTTCTTC. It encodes CASSLVSGRSNEQFF.

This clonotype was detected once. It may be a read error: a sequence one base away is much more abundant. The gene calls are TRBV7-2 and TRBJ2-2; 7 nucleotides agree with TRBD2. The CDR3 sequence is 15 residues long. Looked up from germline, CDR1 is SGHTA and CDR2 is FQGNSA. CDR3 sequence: CASSPEPLAASGLSF. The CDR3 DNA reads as TGTGCCAGCAGCCCCGAACCCCTAGCGGCCTCCGGGCTGTCTTTT.

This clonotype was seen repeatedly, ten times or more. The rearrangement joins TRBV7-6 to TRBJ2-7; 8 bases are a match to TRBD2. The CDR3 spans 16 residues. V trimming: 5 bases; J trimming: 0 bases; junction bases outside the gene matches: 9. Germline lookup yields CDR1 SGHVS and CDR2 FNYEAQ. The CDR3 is CASSGRGGPSSYEQYF. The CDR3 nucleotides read TGTGCCAGCAGCGGACGCGGGGGGCCGAGCTCCTACGAGCAGTACTTC.

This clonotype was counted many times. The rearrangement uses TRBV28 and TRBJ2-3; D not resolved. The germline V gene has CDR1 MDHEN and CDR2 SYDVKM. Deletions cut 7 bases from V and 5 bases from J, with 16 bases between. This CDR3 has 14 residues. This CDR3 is CASTQSGLGDTQYF. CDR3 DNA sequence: TGTGCCAGCACCCAATCTGGGTTGGGAGATACGCAGTATTTT.

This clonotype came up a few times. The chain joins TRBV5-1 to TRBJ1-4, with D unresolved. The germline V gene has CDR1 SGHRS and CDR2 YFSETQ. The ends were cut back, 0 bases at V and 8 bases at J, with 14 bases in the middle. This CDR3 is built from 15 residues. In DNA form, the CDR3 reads TGCGCCAGCAGCTTGGGGAGGCTACGGTTAGAAAAACTGTTTTTT. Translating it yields CASSLGRLRLEKLFF.

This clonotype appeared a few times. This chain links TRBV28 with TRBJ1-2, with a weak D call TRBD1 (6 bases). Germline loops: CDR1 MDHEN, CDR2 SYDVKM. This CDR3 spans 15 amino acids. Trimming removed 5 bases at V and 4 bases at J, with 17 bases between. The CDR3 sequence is CASSPSTGISYGYTF. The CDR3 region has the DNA TGTGCCAGCAGTCCTTCGACAGGCATCTCCTATGGCTACACCTTC.

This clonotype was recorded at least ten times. CDR3 bases: TGTGCCAGCAGCCAAGATCGGGACTACTACACAGATACGCAGTATTTT. Amino acid sequence: CASSQDRDYYTDTQYF. The chain carries TRBV7-2 and TRBJ2-3; 7 bases line up with TRBD2. The J segment lost 2 bases and the V segment lost 5 bases, leaving 10 bases of the junction unmatched. Germline values: CDR1 SGHTA, CDR2 FQGNSA. The CDR3 consists of 16 residues.

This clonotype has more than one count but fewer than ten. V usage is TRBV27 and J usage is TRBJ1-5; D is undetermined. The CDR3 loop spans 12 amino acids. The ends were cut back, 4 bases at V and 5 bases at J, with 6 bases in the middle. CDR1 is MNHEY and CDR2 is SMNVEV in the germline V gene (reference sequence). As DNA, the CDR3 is TGTGCCAGCAGTTCCCTAGATCAGCCCCAGCATTTT. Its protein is CASSSLDQPQHF.

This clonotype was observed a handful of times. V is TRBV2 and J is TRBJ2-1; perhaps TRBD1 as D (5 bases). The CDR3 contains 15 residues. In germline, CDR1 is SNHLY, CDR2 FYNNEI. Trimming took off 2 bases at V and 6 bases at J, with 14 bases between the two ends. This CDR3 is CASSETSGFGNEQFF. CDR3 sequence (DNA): TGTGCCAGCAGTGAAACGTCAGGGTTCGGCAATGAGCAGTTCTTC.

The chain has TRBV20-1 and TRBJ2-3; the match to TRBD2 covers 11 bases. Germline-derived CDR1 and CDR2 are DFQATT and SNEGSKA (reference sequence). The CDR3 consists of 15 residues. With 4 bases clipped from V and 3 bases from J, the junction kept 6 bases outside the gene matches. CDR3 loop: CSATGASGGTDTQYF. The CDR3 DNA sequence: TGCAGTGCTACCGGGGCTAGCGGGGGGACAGATACGCAGTATTTT.

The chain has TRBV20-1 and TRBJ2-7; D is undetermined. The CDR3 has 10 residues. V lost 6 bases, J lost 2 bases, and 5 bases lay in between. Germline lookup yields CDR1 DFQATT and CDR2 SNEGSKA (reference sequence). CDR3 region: CSAKAYEQYF. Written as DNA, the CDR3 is TGCAGTGCGAAAGCCTACGAGCAGTACTTC.

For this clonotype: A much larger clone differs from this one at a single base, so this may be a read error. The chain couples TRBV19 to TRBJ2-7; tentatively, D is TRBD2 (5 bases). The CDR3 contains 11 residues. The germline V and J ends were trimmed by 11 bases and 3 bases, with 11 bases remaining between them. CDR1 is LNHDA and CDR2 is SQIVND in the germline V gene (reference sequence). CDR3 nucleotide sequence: TGTGCCGCCTCGGACTTCTACGAGCAGTACTTC. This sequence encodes CAASDFYEQYF.

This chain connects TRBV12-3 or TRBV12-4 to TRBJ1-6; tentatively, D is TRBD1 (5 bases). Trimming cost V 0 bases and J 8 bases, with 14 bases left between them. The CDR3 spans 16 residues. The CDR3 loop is CASSLAASGGDSPLHF. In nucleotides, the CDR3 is TGTGCCAGCAGTTTAGCGGCATCTGGAGGGGATTCACCCCTCCACTTT.

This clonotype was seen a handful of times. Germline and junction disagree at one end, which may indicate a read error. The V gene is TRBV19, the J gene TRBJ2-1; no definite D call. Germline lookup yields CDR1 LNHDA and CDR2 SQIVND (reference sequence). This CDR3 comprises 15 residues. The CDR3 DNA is TGTGCCAGCAGTATTGGGTCTAGTTCCTACAATGAGCAGTTCTTC. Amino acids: CASSIGSSSYNEQFF.

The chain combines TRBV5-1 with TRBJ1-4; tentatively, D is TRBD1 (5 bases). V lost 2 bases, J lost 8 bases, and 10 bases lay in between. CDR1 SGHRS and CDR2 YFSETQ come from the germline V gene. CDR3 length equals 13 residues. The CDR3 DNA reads TGCGCCAGCAGCTTTGGAGGGGAGGAAAAACTGTTTTTT. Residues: CASSFGGEEKLFF. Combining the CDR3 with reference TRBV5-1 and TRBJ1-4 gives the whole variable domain KAGVTQTPRYLIKTRGQQVTLSCSPISGHRSVSWYQQTPGQGLQFLFEYFSETQRNKGNFPGRFSGRQFSNSRSEMNVSTLELGDSALYLCASSFGGEEKLFFGSGTQLSVL.

The DNA of the CDR3 is TGTGCCAGCCAAGGGGAGGACTATGGCTACACCTTC. As protein: CASQGEDYGYTF. This chain joins TRBV6-4 and TRBJ1-2, with a possible D match to TRBD1 (5 bases). The CDR3 loop spans 12 amino acids. Trimming removed 8 bases at V and 3 bases at J, with 10 bases between. Germline V gene lookup returns CDR1 MRHNA and CDR2 SNTAGT.

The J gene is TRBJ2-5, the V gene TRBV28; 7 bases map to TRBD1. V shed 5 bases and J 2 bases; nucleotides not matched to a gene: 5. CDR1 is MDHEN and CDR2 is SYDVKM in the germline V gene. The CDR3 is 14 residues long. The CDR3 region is CASSPGTEQETQYF. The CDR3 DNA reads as TGTGCCAGCAGTCCCGGGACAGAGCAAGAGACCCAGTACTTC.

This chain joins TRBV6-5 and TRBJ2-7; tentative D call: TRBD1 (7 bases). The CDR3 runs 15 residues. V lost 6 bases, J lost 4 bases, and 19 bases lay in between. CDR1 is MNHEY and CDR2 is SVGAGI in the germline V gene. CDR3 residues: CASRAEGGQSYEQYF. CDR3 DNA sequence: TGTGCCAGCAGGGCCGAGGGGGGACAGTCGTACGAGCAGTACTTC.

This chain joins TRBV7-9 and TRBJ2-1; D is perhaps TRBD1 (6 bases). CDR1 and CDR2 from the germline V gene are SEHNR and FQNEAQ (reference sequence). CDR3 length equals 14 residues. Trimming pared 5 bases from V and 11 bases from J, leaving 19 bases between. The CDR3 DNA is TGTGCCAGCAGCCTCCGGAAACAGGGTTTTCAGCAGTTCTTC. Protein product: CASSLRKQGFQQFF.

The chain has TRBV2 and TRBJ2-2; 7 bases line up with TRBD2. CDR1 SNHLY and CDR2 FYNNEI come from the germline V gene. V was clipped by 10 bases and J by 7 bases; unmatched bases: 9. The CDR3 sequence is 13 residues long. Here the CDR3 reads CATSFGGSGELFF. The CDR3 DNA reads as TGTGCCACCTCCTTCGGGGGGAGCGGGGAGCTGTTTTTT.

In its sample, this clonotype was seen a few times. CDR3 in amino acids: CASSIVSQETQYF. For the CDR3, the DNA is TGTGCCAGTAGTATTGTCAGCCAAGAGACCCAGTACTTC. The chain links TRBV19 to TRBJ2-5; the D is unclear. Trimming removed 3 bases from V and 1 base from J, with 6 bases in between. CDR1 and CDR2 from the germline V gene are LNHDA and SQIVND (reference sequence). The CDR3 has 13 amino acids.

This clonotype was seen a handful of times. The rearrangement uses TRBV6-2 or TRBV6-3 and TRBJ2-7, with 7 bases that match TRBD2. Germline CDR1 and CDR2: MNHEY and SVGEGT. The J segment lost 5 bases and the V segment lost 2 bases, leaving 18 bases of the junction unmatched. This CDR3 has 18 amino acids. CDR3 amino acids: CASSYASNPGLDSHEQYF. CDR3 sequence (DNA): TGTGCCAGCAGTTACGCATCGAACCCCGGACTAGATTCCCACGAGCAGTACTTC.

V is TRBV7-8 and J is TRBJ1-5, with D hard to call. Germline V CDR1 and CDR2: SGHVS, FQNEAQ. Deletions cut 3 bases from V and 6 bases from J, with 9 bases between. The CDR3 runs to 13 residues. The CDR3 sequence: CASSFLVGQPQHF. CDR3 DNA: TGTGCCAGCAGCTTTCTAGTAGGTCAGCCCCAGCATTTT.

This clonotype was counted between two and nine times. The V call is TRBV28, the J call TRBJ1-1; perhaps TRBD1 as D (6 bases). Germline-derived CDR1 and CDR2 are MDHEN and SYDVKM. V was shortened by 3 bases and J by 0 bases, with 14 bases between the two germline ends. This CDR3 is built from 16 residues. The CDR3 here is CASSFPRGGLNTEAFF. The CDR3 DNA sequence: TGTGCCAGCAGTTTTCCGCGGGGGGGCCTGAACACTGAAGCTTTCTTT.

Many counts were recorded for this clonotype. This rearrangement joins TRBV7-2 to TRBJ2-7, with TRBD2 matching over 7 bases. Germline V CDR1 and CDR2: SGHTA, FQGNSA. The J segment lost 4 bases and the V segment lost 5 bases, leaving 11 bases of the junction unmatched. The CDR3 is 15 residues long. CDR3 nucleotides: TGTGCCAGCAGCCAGGCGGGAGTGGGTCCGTACGAGCAGTACTTC. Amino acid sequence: CASSQAGVGPYEQYF.